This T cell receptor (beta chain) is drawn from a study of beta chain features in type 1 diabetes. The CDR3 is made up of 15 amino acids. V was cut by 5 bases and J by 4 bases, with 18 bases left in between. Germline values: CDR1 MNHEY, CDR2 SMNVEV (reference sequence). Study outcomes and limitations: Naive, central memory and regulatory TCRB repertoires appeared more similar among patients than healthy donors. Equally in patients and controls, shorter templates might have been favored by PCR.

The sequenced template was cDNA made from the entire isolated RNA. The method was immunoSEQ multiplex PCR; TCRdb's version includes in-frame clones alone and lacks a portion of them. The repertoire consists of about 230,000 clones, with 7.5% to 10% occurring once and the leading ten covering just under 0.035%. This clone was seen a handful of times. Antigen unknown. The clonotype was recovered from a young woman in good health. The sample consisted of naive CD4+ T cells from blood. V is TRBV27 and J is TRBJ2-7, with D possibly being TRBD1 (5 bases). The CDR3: CASSLFAGPMYEQYF. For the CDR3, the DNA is TGTGCCAGCAGTCTGTTCGCAGGGCCTATGTACGAGCAGTACTTC.